These T cell receptor beta chains were read from a single sample in a study of cytomegalovirus exposure and HLA in healthy donors. Profiling relied on immunoSEQ multiplex PCR, and the TCRdb table lists in-frame clones only, not all of them. Of 100,000 or so clones in the sample, about four fifths were seen once. The sequencing sample was made of PBMCs. The origin of the receptors is a man younger than 40 in good health and CMV-seronegative. Each CDR3 is given with its conserved first and last residue. The D gene is left open where the match is weak. Not every row has a clone size; where given, it reads once, few, many or a size class.

NA,TRBJ2-5,TRBV19,TRBD2,TGTGCCAGTAGTTTGGGACTAGCGGGAGAAGAGACCCAGTACTTC,CASSLGLAGEETQYF
NA,TRBJ1-1,TRBV5-6,TRBD1,TGTGCCAGCAGCTTCCGGGACAGGGCAACTGTAGAAGGGACTGAAGCTTTCTTT,CASSFRDRATVEGTEAFF
many,TRBJ2-1,TRBV19,TRBD2,TGTGCCAGTAGGGGGATGGGACTAGCGGACAACAATGAGCAGTTCTTC,CASRGMGLADNNEQFF
NA,TRBJ2-2,TRBV19,NA,TGTGCCAGTAGTATTTCGCGTAGCACCGGGGAGCTGTTTTTT,CASSISRSTGELFF
NA,TRBJ2-1,TRBV7-2,NA,TGTGCCAGCAGCCCGAGTCGCGTAGAGCAGTTCTTC,CASSPSRVEQFF
few,TRBJ2-7,TRBV6-6,NA,TGTGCCAGCAGTTACATAACCGGACAGTCCTACGAGCAGTACTTC,CASSYITGQSYEQYF
NA,TRBJ2-1,TRBV6-1,NA,TGTGCCAGCTCCCGCCTCGGTCCTCCAATTTTCTTC,CASSRLGPPIFF
NA,TRBJ2-6,TRBV19,NA,TGTGCCAGTATCGACAGAAGCTCTGGGGCCAACGTCCTGACTTTC,CASIDRSSGANVLTF
few,TRBJ2-7,TRBV5-4,TRBD1,TGTGCCAGCAGCCGACAGGGGGGCGACGAGCAGTACTTC,CASSRQGGDEQYF
NA,TRBJ2-1,TRBV29-1,TRBD2,TGCAGCGCCGGGGGTACGGCGGGAGGGCGTAACAATGAGCAGTTCTTC,CSAGGTAGGRNNEQFF
NA,TRBJ1-1,TRBV28,NA,TGTGCCAGCACTTCCTTCAGGGAGAACACTGAAGCTTTCTTT,CASTSFRENTEAFF
NA,TRBJ1-5,TRBV27,NA,TGTGCCAGCAGTTTATGGGGAGATCAGCCCCAGCATTTT,CASSLWGDQPQHF
NA,TRBJ2-3,TRBV5-6,NA,TGTGCCAGCAGCGTCTCCGGGAGCACAGATACGCAGTATTTT,CASSVSGSTDTQYF
few,TRBJ2-5,TRBV5-1,TRBD2,TGCGCCAGCAGCTCCCCAGCGGGAAGGGAGACCCAGTACTTC,CASSSPAGRETQYF
NA,TRBJ1-2,TRBV6-1,NA,TGTGCCAGCAGTGGACAGGCCTCTAACTATGGCTACACCTTC,CASSGQASNYGYTF
NA,TRBJ2-7,TRBV14,NA,TGTGCCAGCAGCGCCCGGGACAAATACTACGAGCAGTACTTC,CASSARDKYYEQYF
NA,TRBJ2-2,TRBV7-2,NA,TGTGCCAGCAGCTTAGGGGCTAACCAGCGGACCGGGGAGCTGTTTTTT,CASSLGANQRTGELFF
few,TRBJ2-3,TRBV7-2,TRBD1,TGTGCCAGCAGCAAACTAACCCGGACAGGGGGAGAAGATACGCAGTATTTT,CASSKLTRTGGEDTQYF
NA,TRBJ2-3,TRBV12-5,TRBD2,TGTGCTAGTGGTACCGGGGCTAGCGGGGGGTTCACAGATACGCAGTATTTT,CASGTGASGGFTDTQYF
NA,TRBJ2-3,TRBV5-1,NA,TGCGCCAGCAGCGCTACAGGGTTGGGAGATACGCAGTATTTT,CASSATGLGDTQYF
NA,TRBJ1-5,TRBV19,NA,TGTGCCAGTGCCATTAGTAATCAGCCCCAGCATTTT,CASAISNQPQHF
once,TRBJ2-1,TRBV6-6,TRBD1,TGTGCCAGCAGTTACTCAGGGCAGGGGGTAGGGGGTGAGCAGTTCTTC,CASSYSGQGVGGEQFF
few,TRBJ1-1,TRBV4-1,NA,TGCGCCAGCAGCCAAGATCCGTCCCAGGCCACTGAAGCTTTCTTT,CASSQDPSQATEAFF
NA,TRBJ2-7,TRBV28,TRBD1,TGTGCCAGCACCACGGGACAGGGGAAATACGAGCAGTACTTC,CASTTGQGKYEQYF
NA,TRBJ2-2,TRBV11-3,NA,TGTGCCAGCAGCTTAGAGGGAGCCGGGGAGCTGTTTTTT,CASSLEGAGELFF
NA,TRBJ2-3,TRBV10-1,TRBD1,TGCGCCAGCAGTGAAACGACAGGGTCAGATACGCAGTATTTT,CASSETTGSDTQYF
NA,TRBJ2-1,TRBV9,NA,TGTGCCAGCAGCGCCGGGGGGCGGGGCCTCTCCTACAATGAGCAGTTCTTC,CASSAGGRGLSYNEQFF
NA,TRBJ2-7,TRBV14,NA,TGTGCCAGCAGCCAAGGACAGTTCTCCTACGAGCAGTACTTC,CASSQGQFSYEQYF
NA,TRBJ2-6,TRBV4-1,TRBD2,TGCGCCAGCAGCCAAGATCGGCTAGCGGACTCTGGGGCCAACGTCCTGACTTTC,CASSQDRLADSGANVLTF
NA,TRBJ2-7,TRBV18,NA,TGTGCCAGCTCGGGGGGTAGCGGCGCGTACTACGAGCAGTACTTC,CASSGGSGAYYEQYF
NA,TRBJ1-3,TRBV5-1,NA,TGCGCCAGCAGCTTGGAGGGGACACCTGGAAACACCATATATTTT,CASSLEGTPGNTIYF
NA,TRBJ1-2,TRBV6-1,TRBD1,TGTGCCAGCAGTGGTACCGGGACAGGGGCGTATGGCTACACCTTC,CASSGTGTGAYGYTF
NA,TRBJ1-6,TRBV28,NA,TGTGCCAGCAATCAGAATAATTCACCCCTCCACTTT,CASNQNNSPLHF
NA,TRBJ2-3,TRBV9,NA,TGTGCCAGCAGCCAACAGGGCACAGATACGCAGTATTTT,CASSQQGTDTQYF
NA,TRBJ2-3,TRBV6-5,TRBD2,TGTGCCAGCAGTTACTTGGCTAGCGGACGAGATACGCAGTATTTT,CASSYLASGRDTQYF
NA,TRBJ2-7,TRBV27,TRBD1,TGTGCCAGCAGTTTGTCAGGGGGTCCACGCGAGCAGTACTTC,CASSLSGGPREQYF
NA,TRBJ1-2,TRBV7-2,TRBD1,TGTGCCAGCAGCTTAGATTCAGGACAGGCTGTCGGTGGCTACACCTTC,CASSLDSGQAVGGYTF
NA,TRBJ2-7,TRBV11-2,NA,TGTGCCAGCAGCTTAGGTGCAGTCAGCTCCTACGAGCAGTACTTC,CASSLGAVSSYEQYF
few,TRBJ1-2,TRBV4-3,NA,TGCGCCAGCAGCCAAGATCCAGGGTTAAACTATGGCTACACCTTC,CASSQDPGLNYGYTF
NA,TRBJ2-2,TRBV19,NA,TGTGCCAGTAGTATAGGGCAGTTAAGGGGCGGGGAGCTGTTTTTT,CASSIGQLRGGELFF